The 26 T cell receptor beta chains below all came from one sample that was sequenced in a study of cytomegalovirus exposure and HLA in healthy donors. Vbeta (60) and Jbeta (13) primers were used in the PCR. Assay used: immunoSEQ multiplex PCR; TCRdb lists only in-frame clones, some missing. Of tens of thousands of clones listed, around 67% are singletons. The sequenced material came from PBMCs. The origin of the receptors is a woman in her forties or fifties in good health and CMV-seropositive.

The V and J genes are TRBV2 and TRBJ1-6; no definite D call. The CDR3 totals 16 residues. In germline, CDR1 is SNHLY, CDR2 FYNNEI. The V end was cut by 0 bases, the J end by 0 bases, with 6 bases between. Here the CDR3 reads CASSEARISYNSPLHF. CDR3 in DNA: TGTGCCAGCAGTGAAGCGCGCATCTCCTATAATTCACCCCTCCACTTT.

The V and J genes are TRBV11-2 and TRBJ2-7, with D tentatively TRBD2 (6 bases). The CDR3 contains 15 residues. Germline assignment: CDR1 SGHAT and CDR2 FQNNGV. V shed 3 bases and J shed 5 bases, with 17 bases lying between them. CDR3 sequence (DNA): TGTGCCAGCAGCTTCAATATCGAGTCGGGGGACGAGCAGTACTTC. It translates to CASSFNIESGDEQYF. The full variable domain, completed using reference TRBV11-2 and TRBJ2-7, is EAGVAQSPRYKIIEKRQSVAFWCNPISGHATLYWYQQILGQGPKLLIQFQNNGVVDDSQLPKDRFSAERLKGVDSTLKIQPAKLEDSAVYLCASSFNIESGDEQYFGPGTRLTVT.

CDR3 protein: CAKIDRGDEETQYF. In DNA form, the CDR3 reads TGTGCCAAGATTGACAGGGGAGATGAAGAGACCCAGTACTTC. V is TRBV2 and J is TRBJ2-5; 8 nucleotides agree with TRBD1. Germline CDR1 SNHLY, CDR2 FYNNEI. V was pared by 10 bases and J by 3 bases, with 10 bases of the junction left unmatched. This CDR3 comprises 14 residues.

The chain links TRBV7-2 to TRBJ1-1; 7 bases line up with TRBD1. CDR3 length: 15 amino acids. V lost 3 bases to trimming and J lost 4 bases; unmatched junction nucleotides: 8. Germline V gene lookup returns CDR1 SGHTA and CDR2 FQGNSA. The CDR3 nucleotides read TGTGCCAGCAGCTTTATTGTCCGGACAGGCACTGAAGCTTTCTTT. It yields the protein CASSFIVRTGTEAFF.

The CDR3 sequence: CASSPGGAFF. CDR3 bases: TGTGCCAGCAGTCCAGGGGGAGCTTTCTTT. The rearrangement links TRBV21-1 to TRBJ1-1; the table's TRBD1 call for D was not verified on the DNA. TRBV21-1 is noted as a pseudogene. The CDR3 loop spans 10 amino acids.

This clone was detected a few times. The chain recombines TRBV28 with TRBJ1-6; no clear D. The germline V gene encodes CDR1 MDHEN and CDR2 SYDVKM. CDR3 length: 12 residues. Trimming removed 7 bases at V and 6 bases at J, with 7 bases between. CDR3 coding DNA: TGTGCCAGCACCCTCCCTAATTCACCCCTCCACTTT. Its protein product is CASTLPNSPLHF.

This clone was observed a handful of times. CDR3 nucleotide sequence: TGTGCCAGTACGGATTTCCTGGGGGGTAGTAATTCACCCCTCCACTTT. As protein: CASTDFLGGSNSPLHF. The chain uses TRBV19 and TRBJ1-6, with a weak D call TRBD1 (5 bases). The CDR3 is 16 residues long. The V gene's germline CDR1 is LNHDA and CDR2 SQIVND (reference sequence). V lost 7 bases, J lost 6 bases, and 19 bases lay in between.

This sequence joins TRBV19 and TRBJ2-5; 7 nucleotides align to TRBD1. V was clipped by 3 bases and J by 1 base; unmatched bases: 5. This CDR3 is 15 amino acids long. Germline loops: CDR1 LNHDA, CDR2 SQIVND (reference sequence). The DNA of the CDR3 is TGTGCCAGTAGTATGGGCCAGGGGGTCCAAGAGACCCAGTACTTC. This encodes CASSMGQGVQETQYF.

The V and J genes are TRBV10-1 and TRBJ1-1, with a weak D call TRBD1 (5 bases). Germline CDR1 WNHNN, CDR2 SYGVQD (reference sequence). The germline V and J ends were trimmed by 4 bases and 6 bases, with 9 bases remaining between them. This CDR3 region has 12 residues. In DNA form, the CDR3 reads TGCGCCAGCAGTGTGGGGGGTGCTGAAGCTTTCTTT. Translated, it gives CASSVGGAEAFF.

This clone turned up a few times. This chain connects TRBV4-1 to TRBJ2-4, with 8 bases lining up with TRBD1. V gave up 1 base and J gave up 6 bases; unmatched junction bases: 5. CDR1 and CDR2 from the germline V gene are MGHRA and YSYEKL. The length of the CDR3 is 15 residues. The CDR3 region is CASSQGQGMGNIQYF. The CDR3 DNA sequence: TGCGCCAGCAGCCAAGGACAGGGGATGGGAAACATTCAGTACTTC.

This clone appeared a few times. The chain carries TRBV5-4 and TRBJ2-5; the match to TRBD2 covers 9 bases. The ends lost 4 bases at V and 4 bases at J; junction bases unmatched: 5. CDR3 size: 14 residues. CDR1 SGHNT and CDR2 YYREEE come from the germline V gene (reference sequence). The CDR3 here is CASSVPGLAETQYF. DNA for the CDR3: TGTGCCAGCAGCGTACCGGGACTAGCAGAGACCCAGTACTTC.

In nucleotides, the CDR3 is TGTGCCAGCAGCTCCACTAGCGGGGGGCTCACAGATACGCAGTATTTT. This sequence encodes CASSSTSGGLTDTQYF. J is TRBJ2-3 and V is TRBV7-9, with 12 nucleotides matching TRBD2. This CDR3 is built from 16 residues. J lost 2 bases, V lost 4 bases, and 4 bases had no gene match. Germline CDR1 SEHNR, CDR2 FQNEAQ (reference sequence).

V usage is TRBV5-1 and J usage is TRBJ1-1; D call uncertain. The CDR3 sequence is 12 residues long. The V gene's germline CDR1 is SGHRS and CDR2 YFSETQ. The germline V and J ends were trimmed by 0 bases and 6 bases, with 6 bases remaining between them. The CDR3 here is CASSLDGAEAFF. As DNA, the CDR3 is TGCGCCAGCAGCTTGGACGGGGCTGAAGCTTTCTTT.

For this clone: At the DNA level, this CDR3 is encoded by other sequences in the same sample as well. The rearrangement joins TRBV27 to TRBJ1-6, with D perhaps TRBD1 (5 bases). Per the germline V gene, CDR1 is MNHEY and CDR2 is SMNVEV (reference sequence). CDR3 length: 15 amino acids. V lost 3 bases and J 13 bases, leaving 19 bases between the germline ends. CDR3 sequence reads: CASSLIGGVESPLHF. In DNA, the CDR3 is TGTGCCAGCAGTTTGATTGGAGGGGTGGAATCCCCCCTCCACTTT.

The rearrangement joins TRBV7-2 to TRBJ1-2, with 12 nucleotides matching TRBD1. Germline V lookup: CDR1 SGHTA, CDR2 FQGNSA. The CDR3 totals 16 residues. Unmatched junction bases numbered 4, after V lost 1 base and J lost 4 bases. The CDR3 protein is CASSLDGTGGGYGYTF. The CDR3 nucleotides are TGTGCCAGCAGCTTAGATGGGACAGGGGGCGGCTATGGCTACACCTTC.

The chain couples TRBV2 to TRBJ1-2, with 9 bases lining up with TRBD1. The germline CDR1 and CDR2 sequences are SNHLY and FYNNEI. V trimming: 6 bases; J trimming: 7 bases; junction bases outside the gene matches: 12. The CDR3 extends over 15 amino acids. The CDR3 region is CASRERDRELCGYTF. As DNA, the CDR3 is TGTGCCAGCAGGGAACGGGACAGGGAATTGTGTGGCTACACCTTC.

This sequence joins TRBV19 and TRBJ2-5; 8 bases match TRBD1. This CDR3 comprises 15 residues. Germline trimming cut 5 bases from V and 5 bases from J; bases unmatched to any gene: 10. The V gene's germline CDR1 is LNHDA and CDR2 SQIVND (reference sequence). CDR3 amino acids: CASSPRQGNVETQYF. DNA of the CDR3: TGTGCCAGTAGTCCTCGACAGGGGAACGTGGAGACCCAGTACTTC. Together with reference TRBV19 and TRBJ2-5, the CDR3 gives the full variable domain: DGGITQSPKYLFRKEGQNVTLSCEQNLNHDAMYWYRQDPGQGLRLIYYSQIVNDFQKGDIAEGYSVSREKKESFPLTVTSAQKNPTAFYLCASSPRQGNVETQYFGPGTRLLVL.

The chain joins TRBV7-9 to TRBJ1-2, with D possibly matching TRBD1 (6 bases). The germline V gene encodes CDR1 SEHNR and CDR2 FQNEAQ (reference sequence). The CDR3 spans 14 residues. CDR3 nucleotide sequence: TGTTCCGGAACTCGGGACACATCAAACTATGGCTACACCTTC. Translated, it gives CSGTRDTSNYGYTF.

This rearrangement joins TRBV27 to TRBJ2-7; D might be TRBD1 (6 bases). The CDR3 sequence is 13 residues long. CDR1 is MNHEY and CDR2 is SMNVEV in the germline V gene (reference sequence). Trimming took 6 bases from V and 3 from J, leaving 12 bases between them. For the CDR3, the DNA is TGTGCCAGCAGGGACAGAAAAAGCTACGAGCAGTACTTC. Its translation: CASRDRKSYEQYF.

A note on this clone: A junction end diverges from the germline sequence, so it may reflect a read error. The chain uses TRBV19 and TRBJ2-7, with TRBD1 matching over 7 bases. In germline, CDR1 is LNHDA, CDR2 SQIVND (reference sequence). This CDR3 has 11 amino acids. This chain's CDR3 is CASSTGQAINF. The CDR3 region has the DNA TGTGCCAGTAGTACCGGACAGGCAATAAACTTC.

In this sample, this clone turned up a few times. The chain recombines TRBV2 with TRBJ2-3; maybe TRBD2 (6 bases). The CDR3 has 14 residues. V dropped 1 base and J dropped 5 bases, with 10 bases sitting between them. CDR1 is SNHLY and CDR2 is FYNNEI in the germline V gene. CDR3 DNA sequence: TGTGCCAGCAGTGAAGAAGGAGGGCAAGATACGCAGTATTTT. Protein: CASSEEGGQDTQYF.

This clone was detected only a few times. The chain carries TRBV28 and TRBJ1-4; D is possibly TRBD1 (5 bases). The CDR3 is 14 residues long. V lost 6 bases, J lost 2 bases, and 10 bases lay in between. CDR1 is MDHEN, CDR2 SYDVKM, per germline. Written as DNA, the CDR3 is TGTGCCAGCAGCTCGGCAGGGACTAATGAAAAACTGTTTTTT. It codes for CASSSAGTNEKLFF.

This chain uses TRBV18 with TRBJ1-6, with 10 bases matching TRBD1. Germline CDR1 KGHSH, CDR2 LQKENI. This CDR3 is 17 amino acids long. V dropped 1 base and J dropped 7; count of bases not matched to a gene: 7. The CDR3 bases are TGTGCCAGCTCACCACAGACAGGGGGCGCGGGAAATTCACCCCTCCACTTT. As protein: CASSPQTGGAGNSPLHF.

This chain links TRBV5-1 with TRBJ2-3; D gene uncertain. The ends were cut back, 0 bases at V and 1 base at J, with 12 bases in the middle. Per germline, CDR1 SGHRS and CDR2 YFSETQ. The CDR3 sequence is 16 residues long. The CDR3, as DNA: TGCGCCAGCAGCTTGGGTCCGGTAGTCGGCACAGATACGCAGTATTTT. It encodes CASSLGPVVGTDTQYF. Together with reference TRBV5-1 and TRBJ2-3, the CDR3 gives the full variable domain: KAGVTQTPRYLIKTRGQQVTLSCSPISGHRSVSWYQQTPGQGLQFLFEYFSETQRNKGNFPGRFSGRQFSNSRSEMNVSTLELGDSALYLCASSLGPVVGTDTQYFGPGTRLTVL.

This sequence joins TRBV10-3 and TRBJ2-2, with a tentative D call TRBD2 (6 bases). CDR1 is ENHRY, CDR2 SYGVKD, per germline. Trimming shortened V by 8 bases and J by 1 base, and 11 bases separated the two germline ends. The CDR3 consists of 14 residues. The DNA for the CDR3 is TGTGCCATCGTTGAGGGACTGAACACCGGGGAGCTGTTTTTT. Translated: CAIVEGLNTGELFF.

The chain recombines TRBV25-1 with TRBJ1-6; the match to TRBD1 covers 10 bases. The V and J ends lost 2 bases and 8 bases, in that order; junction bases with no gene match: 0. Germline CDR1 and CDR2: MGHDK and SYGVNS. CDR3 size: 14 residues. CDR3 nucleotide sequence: TGTGCCAGCAGTGAAGACAGGGGGCATTCACCCCTCCACTTT. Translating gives CASSEDRGHSPLHF.